This T cell receptor beta chain was sequenced during a study of T cell responses to AZD1222 COVID-19 vaccine. The V end was cut by 3 bases, the J end by 6 bases, with 13 bases between. The CDR3 totals 14 residues. Per germline, CDR1 SGHRS and CDR2 YFSETQ. Comment on this clone: The antigen is undetermined.

Sequencing was performed with immunoSEQ multiplex PCR; in TCRdb, only in-frame clones are kept and a portion is missing. This table holds 95,000 to 100,000 clones, around 85% found once. Study outcomes and limitations: Nearly half of spike-specific TCRs reportedly go after variant regions that carry no mutations. Researchers report vaccine-associated CD4 TCRs spanning spike, with dominance at 160-218 and 743-854. Donors skewed white British and female; clonal diversity was possibly underestimated.

The receptor was derived from an adult who received the AZD1222 COVID-19 vaccine. The sample consisted of peripheral blood, taken 28 days after the second AZD1222 dose. The V call is TRBV5-1, the J call TRBJ2-1, with a weak D call TRBD1 (6 bases). CDR3 sequence reads: CASSWDNEGNEQFF. CDR3 in DNA: TGCGCCAGCAGCTGGGACAACGAGGGCAATGAGCAGTTCTTC.